Sequencing of this T cell receptor (beta chain) was carried out in a study of siplizumab effects on memory and regulatory T cells. Points from the study as a whole: Alloreactive sequences whose origin lay in unstimulated CD4+ memory cells were significantly reduced by siplizumab. Proliferating siplizumab-culture Tregs lacked confirmation of suppressive function. In roughly 80-95% of proliferating CD4+ or CD8+ clones, a naive or memory phenotype could not be assigned.

Of note for this clone: Its antigen is currently unknown.

The method was immunoSEQ multiplex PCR; TCRdb's version includes in-frame clones alone and lacks a portion of them. The table lists some 97,000 clones, about 90% of them singletons. The CDR3 spans 16 residues. J gave up 7 bases and V 4 bases, and 12 bases lay outside the gene matches. Germline V gene sequence: CDR1 SGHRS, CDR2 YFSETQ. The material sequenced was CD4+ T cells sorted from blood. The clonotype originates from a human donor in good health. V and J are TRBV5-1 and TRBJ1-3, with TRBD1 identical over 9 bases. This CDR3 is CASSRTPGQGVNTIYF. The CDR3 DNA reads as TGCGCCAGCAGCAGAACCCCGGGACAGGGAGTCAACACCATATATTTT.